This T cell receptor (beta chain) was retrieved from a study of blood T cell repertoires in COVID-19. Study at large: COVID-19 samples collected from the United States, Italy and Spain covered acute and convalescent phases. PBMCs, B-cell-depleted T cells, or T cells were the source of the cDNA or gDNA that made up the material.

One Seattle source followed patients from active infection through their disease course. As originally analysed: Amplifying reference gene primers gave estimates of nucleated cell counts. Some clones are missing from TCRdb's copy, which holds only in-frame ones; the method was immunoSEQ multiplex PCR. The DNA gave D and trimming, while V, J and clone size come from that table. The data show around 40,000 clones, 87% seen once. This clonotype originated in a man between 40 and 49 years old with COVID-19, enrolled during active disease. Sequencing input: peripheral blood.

In DNA, the CDR3 is TGTGCCAGCAGTTTATCGAAGAGGCGACAGGGACTCTCCGTCTTCGCACCCCTCCACTTT. Its translation: CASSLSKRRQGLSVFAPLHF. V is TRBV27 and J is TRBJ1-6, with TRBD1 matching over 7 bases. J gave up 11 bases and V 0 bases, and 22 bases lay outside the gene matches. The CDR3 length is 20 residues. Germline CDR1 MNHEY, CDR2 SMNVEV (reference sequence).